This TCR beta chain was profiled in a study of siplizumab effects on memory and regulatory T cells. CDR1 SGHVS and CDR2 FQNEAQ come from the germline V gene. The CDR3 covers 16 residues. The V and J ends lost 4 bases and 2 bases respectively, with 15 bases between them. Assay used: immunoSEQ multiplex PCR; TCRdb lists only in-frame clones, some missing. The table records about 56,000 clones, less than 98% of them present only once. This chain uses TRBV7-8 with TRBJ2-1; D may match TRBD1 or TRBD2 (5 bases each). This clonotype was sampled from a human donor in good health. Sequences were obtained from naive CD8+ T cells sorted from blood. The CDR3 here is CASSSSGQAAYNEQFF. In DNA form, the CDR3 reads TGTGCCAGCAGCTCCTCGGGGCAGGCGGCCTACAATGAGCAGTTCTTC.